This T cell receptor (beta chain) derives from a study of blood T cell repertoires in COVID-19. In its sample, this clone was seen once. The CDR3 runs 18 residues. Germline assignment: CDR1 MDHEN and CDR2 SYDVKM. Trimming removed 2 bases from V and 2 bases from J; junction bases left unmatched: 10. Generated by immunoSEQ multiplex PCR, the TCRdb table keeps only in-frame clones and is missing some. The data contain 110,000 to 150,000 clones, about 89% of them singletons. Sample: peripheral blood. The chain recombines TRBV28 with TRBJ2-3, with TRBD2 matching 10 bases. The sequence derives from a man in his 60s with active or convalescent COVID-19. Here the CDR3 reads CASSLRPLAGVSTDTQYF. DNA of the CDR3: TGTGCCAGCAGTTTACGGCCTCTAGCGGGGGTTTCCACAGATACGCAGTATTTT.